Below are 9 T cell receptor beta chains sequenced from a single sample in a study of T cell repertoires in ileal Crohn's disease. TCRdb's table, derived via immunoSEQ multiplex PCR, lists solely in-frame clones and lacks some. The data contain approximately 3,600 clones, under 75% of them singletons. The specimen was ileal tissue. These receptors came from an adult with Crohn's disease.

The V gene is TRBV29-1, the J gene TRBJ2-3; no firm D call. The germline CDR1 and CDR2 sequences are SQVTM and ANQGSEA. V gave up 4 bases and J gave up 2 bases, with 10 bases separating them. The CDR3 runs to 13 residues. CDR3 DNA sequence: TGCAGCGTTGCCAGAATAAACACAGATACGCAGTATTTT. Its translation is CSVARINTDTQYF.

This chain uses TRBV19 with TRBJ1-3; 9 bases are a match to TRBD1. The length of the CDR3 is 17 residues. CDR1 is LNHDA and CDR2 is SQIVND in the germline V gene (reference sequence). Trimming took 4 bases from V and 1 from J; bases not matched to a gene: 8. The CDR3 spells CASSTLPGQGSGNTIYF. CDR3 nucleotide sequence: TGTGCCAGTAGTACGCTGCCGGGACAGGGATCTGGAAACACCATATATTTT.

V is TRBV11-3 and J is TRBJ1-6; D remains unclear. Trimming removed 5 bases at V and 3 bases at J, with 11 bases between. The germline V gene has CDR1 SGHNT and CDR2 YENEEA. This CDR3 region has 15 residues. This chain's CDR3 is CASSEQRYYNSPLHF. The CDR3 DNA reads TGTGCCAGCAGCGAACAGCGGTACTATAATTCACCCCTCCACTTT.

In this sample, this clone turned up a few times. The chain employs TRBV27 and TRBJ1-5; TRBD1 agrees at 7 bases. V lost 2 bases, J lost 0 bases, and 4 bases stayed unmatched. This CDR3 comprises 16 residues. Germline CDR1 and CDR2: MNHEY and SMNVEV (reference sequence). Here the CDR3 reads CASSLRGDSSNQPQHF. The CDR3 nucleotides are TGTGCCAGCAGTTTAAGGGGGGACAGTAGCAATCAGCCCCAGCATTTT.

This chain joins TRBV13 and TRBJ1-6; maybe TRBD1 (5 bases). The CDR3 sequence is 16 residues long. Germline CDR1 reads PRHDT; CDR2 reads FYEKMQ (reference sequence). Trimming shortened V by 0 bases and J by 5 bases, and 11 bases separated the two germline ends. CDR3 coding DNA: TGTGCCAGCAGCTTAGGCAGGGCAGGGAATAATTCACCCCTCCACTTT. Its protein product is CASSLGRAGNNSPLHF. The full variable domain, with the rest looked up from reference TRBV13 and TRBJ1-6, is AAGVIQSPRHLIKEKRETATLKCYPIPRHDTVYWYQQGPGQDPQFLISFYEKMQSDKGSIPDRFSAQQFSDYHSELNMSSLELGDSALYFCASSLGRAGNNSPLHFGNGTRLTVT.

The J gene is TRBJ2-5, the V gene TRBV11-3; TRBD1 agrees at 9 bases. Trimming removed 4 bases from V and 5 bases from J; junction bases left unmatched: 14. CDR1 and CDR2 from the germline V gene are SGHNT and YENEEA. The CDR3 sequence is 17 residues long. The CDR3 here is CASSWESGQGHRETQYF. CDR3 nucleotide sequence: TGTGCCAGCAGCTGGGAGTCGGGACAGGGCCACAGGGAGACCCAGTACTTC.

In nucleotides, the CDR3 is TGTGCCTGGAGTCGGGGGGAAAAACTGTTTTTT. This codes for CAWSRGEKLFF. The chain joins TRBV30 to TRBJ1-4; TRBD1 is a possible D gene (5 bases). The germline V and J ends were trimmed by 2 bases and 8 bases, with 6 bases remaining between them. The V gene's germline CDR1 is GTSNPN and CDR2 SVGIG (reference sequence). CDR3 length: 11 amino acids.

The gene calls are TRBV30 and TRBJ1-5; TRBD1 agrees at 10 bases. This CDR3 is built from 15 residues. After removal of 3 bases from V and 2 bases from J, the junction contained 4 bases not matched to a gene. Germline V gene sequence: CDR1 GTSNPN, CDR2 SVGIG (reference sequence). CDR3: CAWSGQGGGNQPQHF. Written as DNA, the CDR3 is TGTGCCTGGAGCGGACAGGGGGGCGGCAATCAGCCCCAGCATTTT.

V is TRBV7-2 and J is TRBJ2-3, with 7 nucleotides matching TRBD2. The CDR3 runs 14 residues. The trim removed 4 bases at V and 4 bases at J, leaving 5 bases unmatched. The germline CDR1 and CDR2 sequences are SGHTA and FQGNSA. The CDR3 region is CASSSRAGSDTQYF. CDR3 coding DNA: TGTGCCAGCAGCTCTAGAGCGGGGTCAGATACGCAGTATTTT.